A selection of T cell receptor beta chains follows, all from one sample in a study of blood T cells in healthy people across ages. MiXCR, run by TCRdb on the 5' RACE reads, gives a single entry per CDR3 protein. The data show about 800,000 distinct CDR3 sequences, 20% to 25% seen once. The data also belong to a second study, concerning T cells of mothers and their children.

The sample was blood. Source of these receptors: a boy between 10 and 17 years old in good health. The CDR3 runs from the conserved cysteine through the conserved F or W. A D gene is named only where the DNA matches it firmly. The size of a clone is reported for some rows only, either as once, few or many, or as a class for expanded clones.

TRBV12-3/TRBV12-4	TRBJ2-3	-	TRBD2	CATMRRERVGTDAQYF	TGTGCCACGATGCGGCGGGAGAGAGTCGGCACAGATGCGCAGTATTTT
TRBV6-1	TRBJ2-5	-	-	CASSWPSSVF	TGTGCCAGCAGTTGGCCCTCGTCCGTCTTC
TRBV7-3	TRBJ2-1	many	-	CASSLTPSYNEQFF	TGTGCCAGCAGCTTAACTCCTAGCTACAATGAGCAGTTCTTC
TRBV29-1	TRBJ1-2	-	TRBD1	CSVVPDPGQGTDGYTF	TGCAGCGTTGTCCCGGATCCGGGACAGGGGACGGATGGCTACACCTTC
TRBV7-9	TRBJ2-5	-	-	CASSFEGLGQETQYF	TGTGCCAGCAGCTTTGAAGGGCTCGGGCAAGAGACCCAGTACTTC
TRBV10-3	TRBJ2-5	-	-	CAIGRSGQETQYF	TGTGCCATCGGAAGAAGCGGCCAAGAGACCCAGTACTTC
TRBV29-1	TRBJ2-2	few	TRBD1	CSVEFRQGAVPGNTGELFF	TGCAGCGTTGAATTCCGACAGGGGGCAGTCCCTGGGAACACCGGGGAGCTGTTTTTT
TRBV27	TRBJ2-1	-	TRBD2	CASSLYLAGAGEQFF	TGTGCCAGCAGTTTATACCTAGCGGGAGCAGGTGAGCAGTTCTTC
TRBV11-2	TRBJ1-4	-	-	CASSLTVANEKLFF	TGTGCCAGCAGCTTGACAGTGGCTAATGAAAAACTGTTTTTT
TRBV27	TRBJ2-1	-	TRBD2	CASSADPSGGVHEQFF	TGTGCCAGCAGTGCCGACCCTAGCGGGGGGGTACATGAGCAGTTCTTC
TRBV6-5	TRBJ2-3	few	-	CASSSNRATQYF	TGTGCCAGCAGTTCCAACAGGGCTACGCAGTATTTT
TRBV28	TRBJ1-4	few	TRBD1	CASSLGGAGNEKLFF	TGTGCCAGCAGCCTAGGGGGCGCCGGTAATGAAAAACTGTTTTTT
TRBV13	TRBJ2-5	-	TRBD1	CASSLVGQGTAETQYF	TGTGCCAGCAGCTTAGTTGGACAGGGGACGGCAGAGACCCAGTACTTC
TRBV12-3/TRBV12-4	TRBJ2-1	few	TRBD1	CASSLRQGAREGSYNEQFF	TGTGCCAGCAGCCTCCGACAGGGGGCACGTGAAGGCTCCTACAATGAGCAGTTCTTC
TRBV7-3	TRBJ2-5	few	TRBD1	CASSVTGEETQYF	TGTGCCAGCAGCGTGACAGGGGAAGAGACCCAGTACTTC
TRBV10-3	TRBJ2-6	few	-	CATGPSSGANVLTF	TGTGCCACCGGGCCAAGCTCTGGGGCCAACGTCCTGACTTTC
TRBV28	TRBJ2-3	once	-	CASRAKGLDTQYF	TGTGCCAGCAGAGCGAAAGGGCTAGATACGCAGTATTTT
TRBV28	TRBJ1-6	once	-	CAGGDLNSPLHF	TGTGCCGGGGGGGACCTCAATTCACCCCTCCACTTT
TRBV6-1	TRBJ1-1	-	-	CAIRDTSETEAFF	TGTGCCATAAGAGACACGTCGGAAACTGAAGCTTTCTTT
TRBV24-1	TRBJ2-5	few	-	CATSDPSGARTQYF	TGTGCCACCAGTGATCCCTCAGGGGCCCGGACCCAGTACTTC
TRBV20-1	TRBJ2-7	few	TRBD2	CSARDLERGLYEQYF	TGCAGTGCTAGAGATCTGGAGCGGGGGCTCTACGAGCAGTACTTC
TRBV7-2	TRBJ2-4	few	-	CASSLVVDAKNIQYF	TGTGCCAGCAGCTTAGTGGTAGACGCCAAAAACATTCAGTACTTC
TRBV20-1	TRBJ1-1	few	-	CSHLRSPEAFF	TGCAGTCACTTGAGGTCCCCTGAAGCTTTCTTT
TRBV5-1	TRBJ2-5	few	-	CASSLGLGRQVTQYF	TGCGCCAGCAGCTTGGGGTTGGGCAGACAGGTGACCCAGTACTTC
TRBV2	TRBJ1-4	few	TRBD1	CASNPQGGNEKLFF	TGTGCCAGCAACCCTCAGGGGGGGAATGAAAAACTGTTTTTT
TRBV30	TRBJ2-6	few	TRBD2	CARTSTGANVLTF	TGTGCCCGGACTAGTACTGGGGCCAACGTCCTGACTTTC
TRBV28	TRBJ2-7	few	-	CASKPDSSYEQYF	TGTGCCAGCAAGCCGGACAGCTCCTACGAGCAGTACTTC
TRBV6-2/TRBV6-3	TRBJ2-5	few	-	CASSDTGPRGTQYF	TGTGCCAGCAGTGACACCGGGCCGCGCGGGACCCAGTACTTC
TRBV2	TRBJ2-7	-	-	CASSASPVLAYEQYF	TGTGCCAGCAGTGCCTCGCCGGTTTTAGCCTACGAGCAGTACTTC
TRBV20-1	TRBJ1-1	few	-	CSARGKGETEAFF	TGCAGTGCTAGAGGTAAAGGGGAAACTGAAGCTTTCTTT
TRBV28	TRBJ2-7	-	-	CASSRSIEQYF	TGTGCCAGCAGTCGTAGCATCGAGCAGTACTTC
TRBV6-2/TRBV6-3	TRBJ2-1	few	-	CASSYSNAPNEQFF	TGTGCCAGCAGTTACTCCAACGCACCTAATGAGCAGTTCTTC
TRBV20-1	TRBJ1-4	-	TRBD1	CSAKNRDRGRWNEKLFF	TGCAGTGCTAAGAACCGGGACAGGGGGCGGTGGAATGAAAAACTGTTTTTT
TRBV20-1	TRBJ2-7	many	TRBD1	CSARDLTYTGADPYEQYF	TGCAGTGCTAGAGACCTAACCTACACAGGGGCGGATCCCTACGAGCAGTACTTC
TRBV7-2	TRBJ2-1	few	-	CASSNSSGPNEQFF	TGTGCCAGCAGTAATTCGAGCGGGCCCAATGAGCAGTTCTTC
TRBV10-2	TRBJ2-1	few	-	CVSRRGAGISSYNEQFF	TGCGTCAGCAGACGAGGGGCAGGTATTAGCTCCTACAATGAGCAGTTCTTC
TRBV28	TRBJ2-7	-	-	CASSLVDHEQYF	TGTGCCAGCAGTTTAGTCGACCACGAGCAGTACTTC
TRBV20-1	TRBJ2-3	-	TRBD2	CSARTSATDTQYF	TGCAGTGCTCGGACTAGCGCCACAGATACGCAGTATTTT
TRBV7-9	TRBJ2-7	many	-	CASSSRDGPLGYEQYF	TGTGCCAGCAGCTCGAGGGACGGACCCCTGGGCTACGAGCAGTACTTC
TRBV28	TRBJ1-3	few	TRBD1	CASSPGGEAGRNTIYF	TGTGCCAGCAGCCCAGGGGGAGAGGCAGGTCGAAACACCATATATTTT
TRBV7-2	TRBJ1-1	few	TRBD1	CASSFRTGWVF	TGTGCCAGCAGCTTCCGGACAGGGTGGGTCTTT
TRBV6-2/TRBV6-3	TRBJ2-4	-	TRBD1	CASSRSTGRQNIQYF	TGTGCCAGCAGCCGATCGACAGGGCGGCAAAACATTCAGTACTTC
TRBV27	TRBJ2-1	few	-	CASSLVFGNNEQFF	TGTGCCAGCAGTTTAGTGTTTGGAAACAATGAGCAGTTCTTC
TRBV2	TRBJ2-7	-	TRBD1	CASSSDRAGEQYF	TGTGCCAGCAGCTCGGACAGGGCGGGCGAGCAGTACTTC
TRBV29-1	TRBJ2-6	few	-	CSVSASGLSGANVLTF	TGCAGCGTTTCCGCGAGCGGCCTGTCTGGGGCCAACGTCCTGACTTTC
TRBV6-5	TRBJ2-7	-	TRBD2	CASSFYSGRASHEQYF	TGTGCCAGCAGTTTCTATAGCGGGAGGGCCTCCCACGAGCAGTACTTC
TRBV7-2	TRBJ2-5	few	TRBD2	CASSLGGSGGQETQYF	TGTGCCAGCAGCTTAGGAGGTAGCGGGGGGCAAGAGACCCAGTACTTC
TRBV4-3	TRBJ1-4	-	-	CASSQEPGQNEKLFF	TGCGCCAGCAGCCAAGAGCCAGGCCAGAATGAAAAACTGTTTTTT
TRBV7-8	TRBJ1-1	-	TRBD1	CASSFPRGGVEAEAFF	TGTGCCAGCAGCTTTCCCAGGGGGGGGGTTGAGGCTGAAGCTTTCTTT
TRBV7-2	TRBJ2-7	few	-	CASSLLIEGEQYF	TGTGCCAGCAGCTTATTGATTGAAGGCGAGCAGTACTTC
TRBV7-2	TRBJ1-3	-	-	CASSLLGAGNTIYF	TGTGCCAGCAGCTTACTAGGGGCTGGAAACACCATATATTTT
TRBV28	TRBJ1-2	few	-	CASSKDRNYGYTF	TGTGCCAGCTCCAAGGACCGAAACTATGGCTACACCTTC
TRBV18	TRBJ2-7	few	TRBD1	CASSSGTAPYEQYF	TGTGCCAGCTCATCCGGGACAGCGCCCTACGAGCAGTACTTC